The rows below give T cell receptor beta chains drawn from one sample of a study of blood T cell repertoires in COVID-19. Generated by immunoSEQ multiplex PCR, the TCRdb table keeps only in-frame clones and is missing some. The table includes roughly 250,000 clones, around 86% detected once. What was sequenced was PBMCs or T cells enriched from blood (not recorded which). The receptors shown here come from a woman aged 40 to 50 with acute COVID-19. Each CDR3 is given with its conserved first and last residue. D genes are given only for firm matches. The listing skips clone size in some rows; elsewhere it reads once, few, many or a size class.

.	TRBV30	TRBJ2-3	TRBD1	TGTGCCTGGTCTAAGGGGGCAACGACTGATACGCAGTATTTT	CAWSKGATTDTQYF
few	TRBV6-1	TRBJ1-3	TRBD1	TGTGCCAGCAGTGAACTGGGGGGACAGGGTGGAAACACCATATATTTT	CASSELGGQGGNTIYF
.	TRBV28	TRBJ1-5	TRBD1	TGTGCCAGCAGTTTATCGACAGGGCAGCCAAGTCAGCCCCAGCATTTT	CASSLSTGQPSQPQHF
once	TRBV5-1	TRBJ2-5	.	TGCGCCAGCAGCTTAGGGACTGACCAAGAGACCCAGTACTTC	CASSLGTDQETQYF
once	TRBV3-1/TRBV3-2	TRBJ2-7	.	TGTGCCAGCAGCCAAAATTCGGGGAGCTCCTACGAGCAGTACTTC	CASSQNSGSSYEQYF
.	TRBV6-5	TRBJ1-1	TRBD1	TGTGCCAGCAGCTATCAGGGACAGGGGGCAGCTGAAGCTTTCTTT	CASSYQGQGAAEAFF
few	TRBV29-1	TRBJ1-6	TRBD1	TGCAGCGTCCAGACAGGGGGCGATTCACCCCTCCACTTT	CSVQTGGDSPLHF
.	TRBV9	TRBJ1-6	.	TGTGCCAGCAGCGTAGGACACCCTAATTCACCCCTCCACTTT	CASSVGHPNSPLHF
once	TRBV10-3	TRBJ2-7	TRBD1	TGTGCCATCAGTGCGACAGGGGGTGCCTACGAGCAGTACTTC	CAISATGGAYEQYF
.	TRBV7-3	TRBJ2-3	TRBD2	TGTGCCAGCAGCTTATCGGCGGGGGATCAAGATACGCAGTATTTT	CASSLSAGDQDTQYF
.	TRBV18	TRBJ1-1	.	TGTGCCAGCTCACGCCCAGGAACGGAAGCTTTCTTT	CASSRPGTEAFF
.	TRBV4-1	TRBJ2-7	TRBD2	TGCGCCAGCAGCTACGCTATGGCTAGCGGGATCGACGAGCAGTACTTC	CASSYAMASGIDEQYF
.	TRBV27	TRBJ1-6	TRBD1	TGTGCAACCGCGACAGGGGTTGGAAATTCACCCCTCCACTTT	CATATGVGNSPLHF
once	TRBV29-1	TRBJ2-5	.	TGCAGCGTTGACGCAGGGCCGGGAGAGACCCAGTACTTC	CSVDAGPGETQYF
few	TRBV3-1/TRBV3-2	TRBJ2-1	.	TGTGCCAGCAGCCAAGACCAGGGAAGCAATGAGCAGTTCTTC	CASSQDQGSNEQFF
.	TRBV15	TRBJ2-7	.	TGTGCCACCAGCAGAGATGCGGTACCTTACGAGCAGTACTTC	CATSRDAVPYEQYF
.	TRBV28	TRBJ1-1	TRBD1	TGTGCCAGCAGTCGGACAGGGACTTACACTGAAGCTTTCTTT	CASSRTGTYTEAFF
.	TRBV7-3	TRBJ1-2	.	TGTGCCAGCAGCCCAGACGGGGTCTATGGCTACACCTTC	CASSPDGVYGYTF
.	TRBV6-2/TRBV6-3	TRBJ1-2	TRBD1	TGTGCCAGCAGTTACTTACAACAGGGGGCCTATGGCTACACCTTC	CASSYLQQGAYGYTF
.	TRBV30	TRBJ2-3	.	TGTGCCTGGAGTGTAGAGAAGGGGTCAGATACGCAGTATTTT	CAWSVEKGSDTQYF
.	TRBV7-2	TRBJ2-3	.	TGTGCCAGCAGCCCAGCCTCGGGACTGGCGAACCAAGATACGCAGTATTTT	CASSPASGLANQDTQYF
once	TRBV7-8	TRBJ1-1	TRBD1	TGTGCCAGCAGCGCCGGACAGGGAGACACTGAAGCTTTCTTT	CASSAGQGDTEAFF
once	TRBV18	TRBJ1-6	.	TGTGCCAGCTCACCATTCGGGGCCCGGGGGAATTCACCCCTCCACTTT	CASSPFGARGNSPLHF
.	TRBV20-1	TRBJ2-1	TRBD1	TGCAGTGCTAGTGGGGACAGGGTTGATGAGCAGTTCTTC	CSASGDRVDEQFF
once	TRBV4-1	TRBJ1-4	TRBD1	TGCGCCAGCAGCCCCCAGGACAGGGATAATGAAAAACTGTTTTTT	CASSPQDRDNEKLFF
.	TRBV7-2	TRBJ1-3	.	TGTGCCAGCAGCCCGGACATCATTACCTCTGGAAACACCATATATTTT	CASSPDIITSGNTIYF
.	TRBV5-6	TRBJ2-2	.	TGTGCCAGCAGCTTGGCGCTAGTTACCGGGGAGCTGTTTTTT	CASSLALVTGELFF
.	TRBV27	TRBJ2-7	TRBD1	TGTGCCAGCAGGTGGACAGGGGGTGGCGAGCAGTACTTC	CASRWTGGGEQYF
.	TRBV6-6	TRBJ2-7	.	TGTGCCAGCAGAGGGACTCCGTCATACGAGCAGTACTTC	CASRGTPSYEQYF
.	TRBV12-3/TRBV12-4	TRBJ1-2	TRBD1	TGTGCCAGCAGGGGGACAGGGGGCGATGGCTACACCTTC	CASRGTGGDGYTF
.	TRBV2	TRBJ2-3	.	TGTGCCAGCAGTGAAAATTCAGGGGTTACGCAGTATTTT	CASSENSGVTQYF
.	TRBV7-9	TRBJ2-1	TRBD1	TGTGCCAGCAGCTTTGGGTTTTGGGACAGCGACTACAATGAGCAGTTCTTC	CASSFGFWDSDYNEQFF
.	TRBV11-2	TRBJ2-1	TRBD2	TGTGCCAGCAGCTATCTAGCGGGAGGGAACAATGAGCAGTTCTTC	CASSYLAGGNNEQFF
once	TRBV2	TRBJ1-1	.	TGTGCCAGCAGTGAAACTTATACGGGAGCTTTCTTT	CASSETYTGAFF
once	TRBV27	TRBJ2-3	TRBD2	TGTGCCAGCAGTTTTGGGGCTAGCGGGAGTATCAGGCCAGATACGCAGTATTTT	CASSFGASGSIRPDTQYF
.	TRBV5-1	TRBJ2-7	TRBD1	TGCGCCAGCAGCTTGATGGGGACAGGGGGTAACGAGCAGTACTTC	CASSLMGTGGNEQYF
.	TRBV18	TRBJ2-5	.	TGTGCCAGCTCACCGGGACTCCCCCAAGAGACCCAGTACTTC	CASSPGLPQETQYF
.	TRBV30	TRBJ2-7	.	TGTGCCTGGTCGGGTGCTATCTACGAGCAGTACTTC	CAWSGAIYEQYF